The sample holds a few counts of the clone carrying this T cell receptor (beta chain). Its antigen remains unknown. The sample belongs to a study of identical twins. Overall study results and limits: Twin-shared out-of-frame alpha sequences were enriched for low generation probability. Twins showed weaker excess sharing in their beta out-of-frame sequences.

One entry per CDR3 protein results from TCRdb running MiXCR on the 5' RACE reads. In the table there are around 490,000 distinct CDR3 sequences, 20% to 25% of which are singletons. From germline, CDR1 is MNHEY and CDR2 SVGAGI. The CDR3 spans 17 residues. With V trimmed by 0 bases and J by 8 bases, 11 bases remained unmatched. In addition, the sample was reused for a study of yellow fever vaccine responses in identical twins.

This chain links TRBV6-5 with TRBJ2-1, with 9 bases fitting TRBD2. The receptor comes from a woman aged 18-30 years in good health. Sequencing used CD4+ T cells sorted from blood. CDR3 in amino acids: CASSYSRAGGPSDEQFF. Written as DNA, the CDR3 is TGTGCCAGCAGTTACTCGAGGGCGGGAGGGCCTTCGGATGAGCAGTTCTTC.